One sample yielded the 17 T cell receptor beta chains listed below, sequenced in a study of OX40 agonist ivuxolimab in advanced cancers. Profiled with immunoSEQ multiplex PCR; TCRdb holds only in-frame clones, not every one. The table has 95,000 to 150,000 clones, around 90% seen once. Sample: CD4+ or CD8+ T cells sorted from blood, taken in a trial of the OX40 agonist ivuxolimab. These receptors were collected from an adult with an advanced solid tumor such as melanoma, head and neck, liver or kidney cancer.

The sample holds one count of this clone. This sequence joins TRBV5-6 and TRBJ2-7, with TRBD1 identical over 8 bases. The V segment lost 3 bases and the J segment 6 bases; nucleotides outside the gene matches: 11. Per the germline V gene, CDR1 is SGHDT and CDR2 is YYEEEE. The CDR3 covers 15 residues. The CDR3 bases are TGTGCCAGCAGCTCGAGACAGGGGTTCTTCCGCGAGCAGTACTTC. It yields the protein CASSSRQGFFREQYF.

V is TRBV4-2 and J is TRBJ2-1, with unresolved D. The germline V gene encodes CDR1 LGHNA and CDR2 YNFKEQ. Trimming cost V 0 bases and J 3 bases, with 0 bases left between them. This CDR3 is 12 amino acids long. Here the CDR3 DNA reads TGTGCCAGCAGCCAAGACTACAATGAGCAGTTCTTC. This codes for CASSQDYNEQFF.

This sequence joins TRBV7-3 and TRBJ1-1; D gene ambiguous. From germline, CDR1 is SGHTA and CDR2 FQGTGA. This CDR3 region has 16 residues. V lost 1 base and J lost 0, with 12 bases in between. CDR3 sequence (DNA): TGTGCCAGCAGCTTAATTAGGCCTACCTTGAACACTGAAGCTTTCTTT. This translates into CASSLIRPTLNTEAFF.

The genes are TRBV5-1 and TRBJ1-1; 11 positions match TRBD1. The CDR3 totals 15 residues. The trim removed 0 bases at V and 5 bases at J, leaving 3 bases unmatched. The germline gives CDR1 SGHRS, CDR2 YFSETQ. CDR3 sequence reads: CASSLAGTGGTEAFF. In DNA form, the CDR3 reads TGCGCCAGCAGCTTGGCTGGGACAGGGGGGACTGAAGCTTTCTTT.

This chain uses TRBV10-1 with TRBJ2-3, with 9 bases aligning to TRBD2. V was clipped by 4 bases and J by 2 bases; unmatched bases: 10. From germline, CDR1 is WNHNN and CDR2 SYGVQD (reference sequence). This CDR3 has 17 amino acids. The CDR3 nucleotides are TGCGCCAGCAGTGGCCCCGGACTAGCGCGACACACAGATACGCAGTATTTT. Amino acid sequence: CASSGPGLARHTDTQYF.

The rearrangement uses TRBV29-1 and TRBJ1-3; D might be TRBD1 (5 bases). V lost 6 bases and J lost 8, with 20 bases in between. The CDR3 spans 14 residues. Looked up from germline, CDR1 is SQVTM and CDR2 is ANQGSEA. The CDR3: CSVGQAAPGDTIYF. The CDR3 nucleotides read TGCAGCGTGGGGCAGGCGGCGCCAGGAGACACCATATATTTT.

The chain carries TRBV4-2 and TRBJ2-2, with TRBD2 identical over 11 bases. The CDR3 sequence is 16 residues long. V lost 3 bases to trimming and J lost 0 bases; unmatched junction nucleotides: 0. Per the germline V gene, CDR1 is LGHNA and CDR2 is YNFKEQ. CDR3 amino acids: CASSQGLAANTGELFF. The CDR3 coding sequence is TGTGCCAGCAGCCAGGGACTAGCGGCGAACACCGGGGAGCTGTTTTTT.

The rearrangement uses TRBV5-1 and TRBJ2-7, with 9 positions matching TRBD1. The germline V gene encodes CDR1 SGHRS and CDR2 YFSETQ. After removal of 5 bases from V and 6 bases from J, the junction contained 6 bases not matched to a gene. The CDR3 loop spans 13 amino acids. The CDR3 sequence: CASSSDRGPEQYF. For the CDR3, the DNA is TGCGCCAGCAGTTCGGACAGGGGACCCGAGCAGTACTTC.

This clone was recorded a few times. The J gene is TRBJ2-7, the V gene TRBV9, with 9 bases lining up with TRBD2. Germline CDR1 SGDLS, CDR2 YYNGEE. V was pared by 3 bases and J by 5 bases, with 3 bases of the junction left unmatched. This CDR3 has 13 amino acids. The CDR3 nucleotides read TGTGCCAGCAGCGAACGACTAGCGGACGAGCAGTACTTC. Translation gives CASSERLADEQYF.

V is TRBV29-1 and J is TRBJ2-7, with 11 bases fitting TRBD2. Trimming at V came to 6 bases and at J to 3 bases, leaving 4 bases not matched to a gene. CDR3 length: 13 amino acids. Germline loops: CDR1 SQVTM, CDR2 ANQGSEA. The CDR3 spells CSVGTSGGYEQYF. In DNA, the CDR3 is TGCAGCGTAGGGACTAGCGGTGGCTACGAGCAGTACTTC.

The chain employs TRBV5-8 and TRBJ2-7; possibly TRBD1 for D (5 bases). The CDR3 sequence is 14 residues long. The germline V gene has CDR1 SGHTS and CDR2 YDEGEE. Trimming stripped 0 bases from V and 3 bases from J, with 10 bases between. The CDR3 reads CASSLGAGFYEQYF. The CDR3 DNA is TGTGCCAGCAGCTTGGGGGCAGGGTTCTACGAGCAGTACTTC.

The chain has TRBV2 and TRBJ2-5; D is ambiguous. The ends were cut back, 7 bases at V and 1 base at J, with 16 bases in the middle. CDR3 size: 15 residues. CDR1 and CDR2 (germline): SNHLY, FYNNEI. The CDR3 protein is CASTMMSGIQETQYF. In DNA form, the CDR3 reads TGTGCCAGCACTATGATGTCCGGTATCCAAGAGACCCAGTACTTC.

The table lists this clone with a count of one. This chain uses TRBV28 with TRBJ2-3; 9 bases are a match to TRBD1. The length of the CDR3 is 16 residues. Germline V CDR1 and CDR2: MDHEN, SYDVKM. V lost 8 bases to trimming and J lost 1 base; unmatched junction nucleotides: 10. The CDR3 region is CASRYRDRVGTDTQYF. CDR3 sequence (DNA): TGTGCCAGCCGTTATCGGGACAGGGTAGGCACAGATACGCAGTATTTT.

In this sample, this clone turned up once. V usage is TRBV28 and J usage is TRBJ2-7, with D possibly being TRBD2 (6 bases). CDR1 MDHEN and CDR2 SYDVKM come from the germline V gene. Trimming took 4 bases from V and 3 from J, leaving 16 bases between them. This CDR3 has 15 residues. The CDR3 DNA is TGTGCCAGCAGTTCCCCTCCTAGCGTGAACTACGAGCAGTACTTC. It codes for CASSSPPSVNYEQYF.

The rearrangement joins TRBV30 to TRBJ2-1; D remains unclear. Trimming removed 0 bases at V and 8 bases at J, with 8 bases between. Per the germline V gene, CDR1 is GTSNPN and CDR2 is SVGIG (reference sequence). The CDR3 has 12 residues. The CDR3 DNA follows: TGTGCCTGGAGTGTATTATGGCATGAGCAGTTCTTC. This codes for CAWSVLWHEQFF. The whole variable domain, filled in from reference TRBV30 and TRBJ2-1, reads SQTIHQWPATLVQPVGSPLSLECTVEGTSNPNLYWYRQAAGRGLQLLFYSVGIGQISSEVPQNLSASRPQDRQFILSSKKLLLSDSGFYLCAWSVLWHEQFFGPGTRLTVL.

This sequence joins TRBV10-3 and TRBJ1-1; no reliable D call. Germline assignment: CDR1 ENHRY and CDR2 SYGVKD. Trimming took off 0 bases at V and 3 bases at J, with 5 bases between the two ends. CDR3 length: 13 residues. DNA of the CDR3: TGTGCCATCAGTGAGTCGTGGGACACTGAAGCTTTCTTT. This encodes CAISESWDTEAFF.

The CDR3 sequence: CAIRMGGARGYTF. The CDR3 coding sequence is TGTGCCATCAGGATGGGGGGGGCGCGGGGCTACACCTTC. The V gene is TRBV10-3, the J gene TRBJ1-2, with a tentative D call TRBD1 (6 bases). This CDR3 is built from 13 residues. V dropped 6 bases and J dropped 8 bases, with 16 bases sitting between them. CDR1 and CDR2 (germline): ENHRY, SYGVKD.